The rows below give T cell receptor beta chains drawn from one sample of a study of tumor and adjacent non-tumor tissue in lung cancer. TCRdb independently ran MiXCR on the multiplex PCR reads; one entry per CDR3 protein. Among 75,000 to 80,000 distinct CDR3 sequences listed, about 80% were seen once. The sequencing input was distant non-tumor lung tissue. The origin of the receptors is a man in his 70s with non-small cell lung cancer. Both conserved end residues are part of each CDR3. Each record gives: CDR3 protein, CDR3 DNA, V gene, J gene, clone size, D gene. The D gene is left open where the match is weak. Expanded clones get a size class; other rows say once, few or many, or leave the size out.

cdr3_aa: CASSQKDSGGAWGTQYF
cdr3_nt: TGCGCCAGCAGCCAAAAGGATAGCGGGGGGGCCTGGGGGACCCAGTACTTC
v_call: TRBV4-1
j_call: TRBJ2-5
clone_size: .
d_call: TRBD2

cdr3_aa: CASSRNRGEHGYTF
cdr3_nt: TGTGCCAGCAGCCGAAACAGGGGAGAGCATGGCTACACTTTC
v_call: TRBV14
j_call: TRBJ1-2
clone_size: once
d_call: TRBD1

cdr3_aa: CASDLWGVEEKLFF
cdr3_nt: TGTGCTAGTGACTTGTGGGGGGTAGAAGAAAAACTGTTTTTT
v_call: TRBV12-5
j_call: TRBJ1-4
clone_size: once
d_call: .

cdr3_aa: CASILGPRCTDTQYF
cdr3_nt: TGTGCCAGCATCTTGGGCCCGCGATGTACAGATACGCAGTATTTT
v_call: TRBV5-6
j_call: TRBJ2-3
clone_size: .
d_call: .

cdr3_aa: CASSYKPGQGAGMIVAFF
cdr3_nt: TGTGCCAGCAGTTATAAGCCGGGACAGGGGGCGGGTATGATTGTAGCTTTCTTT
v_call: TRBV5-5
j_call: TRBJ1-1
clone_size: .
d_call: TRBD1

cdr3_aa: CASSTTGLALGNTEAFF
cdr3_nt: TGTGCCAGCAGCACTACAGGGCTTGCACTCGGAAACACTGAAGCTTTCTTT
v_call: TRBV5-4
j_call: TRBJ1-1
clone_size: .
d_call: .

cdr3_aa: CARSINTGELFF
cdr3_nt: TGTGCCAGAAGTATCAACACAGGGGAGCTGTTTTTT
v_call: TRBV6-2/TRBV6-3
j_call: TRBJ2-2
clone_size: few
d_call: .

cdr3_aa: CASSRPGQGEYEKYF
cdr3_nt: TGTGCCAGCAGCCGCCCGGGACAGGGTGAATACGAGAAGTACTTC
v_call: TRBV4-2
j_call: TRBJ2-7
clone_size: .
d_call: TRBD1

cdr3_aa: CASSLELDGSWGETQYF
cdr3_nt: TGTGCCAGTAGTCTAGAACTAGACGGGAGCTGGGGAGAGACCCAGTACTTC
v_call: TRBV28
j_call: TRBJ2-5
clone_size: once
d_call: .

cdr3_aa: CASSRGVDSYEQYF
cdr3_nt: TGTGCCAGCAGTCGAGGGGTGGATTCCTACGAGCAGTACTTC
v_call: TRBV6-2/TRBV6-3
j_call: TRBJ2-7
clone_size: .
d_call: .

cdr3_aa: CIDSQRERGEQYF
cdr3_nt: TGCATTGATAGTCAGCGGGAGCGGGGAGAGCAGTACTTC
v_call: TRBV20-1
j_call: TRBJ2-7
clone_size: .
d_call: TRBD2

cdr3_aa: CASRTELIQETQYF
cdr3_nt: TGCGCCAGCAGGACGGAACTTATCCAAGAGACCCAGTACTTC
v_call: TRBV10-2
j_call: TRBJ2-5
clone_size: .
d_call: .

cdr3_aa: CGSSLDPSPLHF
cdr3_nt: TGTGGCAGCAGCTTGGATCCTTCACCCCTCCACTTT
v_call: TRBV11-1
j_call: TRBJ1-6
clone_size: .
d_call: .

cdr3_aa: CASRPGGTSDYSSYNEQFF
cdr3_nt: TGCGCCAGCAGACCAGGGGGGACTAGCGATTACAGCTCCTACAATGAGCAGTTCTTC
v_call: TRBV6-2/TRBV6-3
j_call: TRBJ2-1
clone_size: .
d_call: TRBD2

cdr3_aa: CASSEAPFYNTGELFF
cdr3_nt: TGTGCCAGCAGTGAAGCACCTTTTTATAACACCGGGGAGCTGTTTTTT
v_call: TRBV6-1
j_call: TRBJ2-2
clone_size: .
d_call: .

cdr3_aa: CASRRYSGQGNSLLHF
cdr3_nt: TGTGCCAGCAGACGGTATTCGGGACAGGGAAATTCACTCCTCCACTTT
v_call: TRBV7-8
j_call: TRBJ1-6
clone_size: .
d_call: TRBD1

cdr3_aa: CSSSRTLVGVGDKQYF
cdr3_nt: TGCAGCAGCAGCCGGACACTAGTGGGAGTGGGGGACAAGCAGTACTTC
v_call: TRBV4-1
j_call: TRBJ2-7
clone_size: .
d_call: .

cdr3_aa: CGVLQAGAYGYIF
cdr3_nt: TGCGGCGTTCTCCAGGCGGGAGCCTATGGCTACATCTTC
v_call: TRBV29-1
j_call: TRBJ1-2
clone_size: .
d_call: .

cdr3_aa: CANCLGDREQETQYF
cdr3_nt: TGTGCCAACTGCTTAGGGGACCGGGAACAAGAGACCCAGTACTTC
v_call: TRBV7-9
j_call: TRBJ2-5
clone_size: .
d_call: .

cdr3_aa: CANSPGLAGPTVSFF
cdr3_nt: TGCGCCAACAGCCCGGGACTAGCGGGTCCTACAGTGAGCTTCTTC
v_call: TRBV4-1
j_call: TRBJ2-1
clone_size: once
d_call: TRBD2

cdr3_aa: CASSVGGQGRKQFF
cdr3_nt: TGCGCCAGCAGCGTGGGTGGACAGGGGAGAAAGCAGTTCTTC
v_call: TRBV5-1
j_call: TRBJ2-1
clone_size: .
d_call: TRBD1

cdr3_aa: CASSPAGGSYNKQFF
cdr3_nt: TGTGCCAGCAGTCCAGCGGGTGGTTCCTACAATAAGCAGTTCTTC
v_call: TRBV12-3/TRBV12-4
j_call: TRBJ2-1
clone_size: .
d_call: .

cdr3_aa: CSVVLLAGDEQYF
cdr3_nt: TGCAGCGTTGTGCTACTAGCGGGCGACGAACAGTACTTC
v_call: TRBV29-1
j_call: TRBJ2-7
clone_size: .
d_call: TRBD2

cdr3_aa: CASSLDQGGGNEQYF
cdr3_nt: TGTGCCAGCAGCTTAGACCAGGGGGGCGGGAATGAGCAGTACTTC
v_call: TRBV11-2
j_call: TRBJ2-7
clone_size: once
d_call: .

cdr3_aa: CATRTGARTQYF
cdr3_nt: TGTGCCACTCGCACAGGTGCCCGGACCCAGTACTTC
v_call: TRBV28
j_call: TRBJ2-5
clone_size: .
d_call: .

cdr3_aa: CSVEAEGKDTQYF
cdr3_nt: TGCAGTGTTGAGGCGGAGGGAAAAGATACGCAGTATTTT
v_call: TRBV29-1
j_call: TRBJ2-3
clone_size: .
d_call: .

cdr3_aa: CASSTGTGGSGANILTF
cdr3_nt: TGTGCCAGCAGTACCGGGACAGGGGGCTCTGGGGCCAACATCCTCACTTTC
v_call: TRBV6-5
j_call: TRBJ2-6
clone_size: .
d_call: TRBD1

cdr3_aa: CASSSVRGGAYMNTEAFF
cdr3_nt: TGCGCCAGCAGCTCCGTTCGGGGGGGGGCTTACATGAACACTGAAGCTTTCTTT
v_call: TRBV5-1
j_call: TRBJ1-1
clone_size: few
d_call: .

cdr3_aa: CASRQQWGQETQYF
cdr3_nt: TGCGCCAGTAGACAACAGTGGGGGCAAGAGACCCAGTACTTC
v_call: TRBV4-1
j_call: TRBJ2-5
clone_size: once
d_call: .

cdr3_aa: CASIPAGEENSPLHF
cdr3_nt: TGTGCCAGCATCCCGGCGGGTGAAGAGAATTCACCCCTTCACTTT
v_call: TRBV6-2/TRBV6-3
j_call: TRBJ1-6
clone_size: .
d_call: .

cdr3_aa: CASSQQGGAGSGADVLTF
cdr3_nt: TGTGCCAGCAGCCAGCAAGGGGGAGCCGGCTCTGGGGCCGACGTCCTGACTTTC
v_call: TRBV6-5
j_call: TRBJ2-6
clone_size: .
d_call: .

cdr3_aa: CASSLPCEADTQYF
cdr3_nt: TGTGCCAGCAGCCTACCTTGTGAGGCAGATACGCAGTATTTT
v_call: TRBV6-6
j_call: TRBJ2-3
clone_size: .
d_call: .

cdr3_aa: CASSGTGELVKQSF
cdr3_nt: TGTGCCAGCAGTGGGACAGGGGAATTGGTTAAGCAGTCCTTC
v_call: TRBV6-1
j_call: TRBJ2-1
clone_size: .
d_call: TRBD1

cdr3_aa: CASRRTLARKGDEQYF
cdr3_nt: TGCGCCAGCAGGCGGACACTAGCGAGAAAGGGGGACGAGCAGTACTTC
v_call: TRBV4-1
j_call: TRBJ2-7
clone_size: .
d_call: .

cdr3_aa: CVSSVQGRNQSQHF
cdr3_nt: TGTGTCAGCAGCGTGCAGGGCCGCAATCAGTCCCAGCATTTT
v_call: TRBV5-4
j_call: TRBJ1-5
clone_size: .
d_call: .

cdr3_aa: CVSRGTGAREQLF
cdr3_nt: TGTGTCAGCAGGGGGACAGGGGCCCGGGAGCAGTTATTC
v_call: TRBV12-3/TRBV12-4
j_call: TRBJ2-1
clone_size: .
d_call: TRBD1

cdr3_aa: CASSKLVGRGNGELFF
cdr3_nt: .
v_call: TRBV6-5
j_call: TRBJ2-2
clone_size: .
d_call: .

cdr3_aa: CSVVRVAGGSEQFF
cdr3_nt: TGCAGCGTTGTACGGGTGGCGGGAGGCAGTGAGCAGTTCTTC
v_call: TRBV29-1
j_call: TRBJ2-1
clone_size: .
d_call: TRBD2

cdr3_aa: CASNALAGVSYEQFF
cdr3_nt: TGTGCCAGCAATGCTTTAGCGGGAGTCTCATATGAGCAGTTCTTC
v_call: TRBV6-1
j_call: TRBJ2-1
clone_size: once
d_call: TRBD2

cdr3_aa: CASSGRVVSGAGEPFF
cdr3_nt: TGTGCCAGCAGCGGCCGGGTGGTATCGGGGGCCGGGGAGCCGTTTTTT
v_call: TRBV11-1
j_call: TRBJ2-2
clone_size: .
d_call: .

cdr3_aa: CASSGGTENGYAF
cdr3_nt: TGTGCCAGCAGTGGAGGGACAGAGAATGGCTACGCCTTC
v_call: TRBV6-1
j_call: TRBJ1-2
clone_size: .
d_call: TRBD1

cdr3_aa: CASSQNLGGNKNQHF
cdr3_nt: TGTGCCAGCAGTCAGAACCTGGGGGGCAATAAGAACCAGCATTTT
v_call: TRBV6-2/TRBV6-3
j_call: TRBJ1-5
clone_size: few
d_call: .

cdr3_aa: CARSTRRPKNEAFF
cdr3_nt: TGTGCCAGAAGCACGAGGCGGCCGAAAAATGAAGCTTTCTTT
v_call: TRBV28
j_call: TRBJ1-1
clone_size: once
d_call: .

cdr3_aa: CASSLDRGDIDTQYF
cdr3_nt: TGTGCCAGCAGCTTAGATCGGGGGGATATAGATACGCAATATTTT
v_call: TRBV11-2
j_call: TRBJ2-3
clone_size: .
d_call: TRBD2

cdr3_aa: CTSCESSFTQYF
cdr3_nt: TGTACCAGCTGTGAATCCAGCTTTACACAGTATTTT
v_call: TRBV6-1
j_call: TRBJ2-3
clone_size: .
d_call: .